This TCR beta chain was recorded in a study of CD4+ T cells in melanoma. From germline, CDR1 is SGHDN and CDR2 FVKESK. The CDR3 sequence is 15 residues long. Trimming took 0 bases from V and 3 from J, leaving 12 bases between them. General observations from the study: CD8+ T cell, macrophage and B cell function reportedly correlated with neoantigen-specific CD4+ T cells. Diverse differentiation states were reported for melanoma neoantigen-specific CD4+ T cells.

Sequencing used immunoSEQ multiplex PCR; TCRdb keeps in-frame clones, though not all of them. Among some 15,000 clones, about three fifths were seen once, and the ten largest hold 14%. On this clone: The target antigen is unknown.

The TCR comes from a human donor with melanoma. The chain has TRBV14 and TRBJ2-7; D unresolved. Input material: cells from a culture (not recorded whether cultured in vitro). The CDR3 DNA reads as TGTGCCAGCAGCCAAGACCCCCAAGTGAGCTACGAGCAGTACTTC. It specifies CASSQDPQVSYEQYF.